This entry lists 26 T cell receptor beta chains sequenced from one sample in a study of cytomegalovirus exposure and HLA in healthy donors. The study ran its PCR with 60 Vbeta and 13 Jbeta primers. Generated by immunoSEQ multiplex PCR, the TCRdb table keeps only in-frame clones and is missing some. The table shows over 85,000 clones, with around 76% occurring only once. The sequenced sample consisted of PBMCs. The receptors shown here come from a man aged 25-45 years in good health and CMV-seropositive.

CDR3 amino acids: CASSTIRLKLFF. The CDR3 DNA reads TGTGCCAGCAGCACTATACGGCTAAAACTGTTTTTT. The V and J genes are TRBV7-9 and TRBJ1-4; D gene ambiguous. The CDR3 consists of 12 residues. The germline CDR1 and CDR2 sequences are SEHNR and FQNEAQ (reference sequence). V lost 5 bases, J lost 10 bases, and 11 bases lay in between.

This chain connects TRBV4-3 to TRBJ2-1; 9 bases map to TRBD2. This CDR3 has 12 residues. Per germline, CDR1 LGHNA and CDR2 YSLEER. V was clipped by 2 bases and J by 15 bases; unmatched bases: 5. The DNA for the CDR3 is TGCGCCAGCAGCCAAACCGGGACTAGCCTGTTCTTC. Protein: CASSQTGTSLFF.

This clone was seen just once. The genes are TRBV4-1 and TRBJ2-5; D might be TRBD1 (6 bases). The J call is in doubt because the DNA end fits TRBJ2-7 better. The CDR3 sequence is 14 residues long. Germline V gene data show CDR1 as MGHRA and CDR2 as YSYEKL. Here the CDR3 DNA reads TGCGCCAGCAGCCCTCCCGGACAGTCCTACGAGCAGTACTTC. Residues: CASSPPGQSYEQYF.

The V and J genes are TRBV2 and TRBJ1-2, with D maybe TRBD1 (6 bases). Trimming removed 5 bases at V and 4 bases at J, with 17 bases between. CDR3 length equals 15 residues. The germline V gene encodes CDR1 SNHLY and CDR2 FYNNEI. CDR3 sequence: CASSPTVTGSYGYTF. The DNA of the CDR3 is TGTGCCAGCAGTCCTACCGTAACAGGGTCCTATGGCTACACCTTC.

The chain couples TRBV4-2 to TRBJ2-5, with 16 bases fitting TRBD2. This CDR3 is built from 17 residues. The V gene's germline CDR1 is LGHNA and CDR2 YNFKEQ. Trimming cost V 4 bases and J 5 bases; bases outside gene matches: 7. DNA for the CDR3: TGTGCCAGCAGCCGGGCCGGGACTAGCGGGGGGGTTGAGACCCAGTACTTC. Amino acid sequence: CASSRAGTSGGVETQYF.

The V call is TRBV20-1, the J call TRBJ2-3, with D tentatively TRBD1 (6 bases). The CDR3 length is 11 residues. Germline CDR1 DFQATT, CDR2 SNEGSKA (reference sequence). For the CDR3, the DNA is TGCAGGGCCGTGAGGGGGGATACGCAGTATTTT. Translated, it gives CRAVRGDTQYF.

The rearrangement links TRBV5-4 to TRBJ2-5, with D maybe TRBD2 (6 bases). Germline CDR1 SGHNT, CDR2 YYREEE (reference sequence). The V end lost 5 bases, the J end lost 0 bases, and 14 bases lay between the germline ends. There are 15 residues in the CDR3. CDR3 sequence reads: CASSSPSVNQETQYF. DNA for the CDR3: TGTGCCAGCAGTTCACCTAGCGTTAACCAAGAGACCCAGTACTTC.

The chain couples TRBV19 to TRBJ2-1, with TRBD2 matching 11 bases. J was trimmed by 7 bases and V by 4 bases; bases with no gene match: 3. CDR1 and CDR2 from the germline V gene are LNHDA and SQIVND (reference sequence). CDR3 length equals 14 residues. This CDR3 reads CASSTSGGRNEQFF. The CDR3 DNA follows: TGTGCCAGTAGTACTAGCGGGGGGCGGAATGAGCAGTTCTTC.

This clone was seen only a few times. The genes are TRBV7-2 and TRBJ2-2, with 9 bases fitting TRBD1. CDR1 is SGHTA and CDR2 is FQGNSA in the germline V gene. The ends lost 4 bases at V and 5 bases at J; junction bases unmatched: 5. The length of the CDR3 is 15 residues. CDR3 nucleotides: TGTGCCAGCAGCTCGGAAGGGACAGGGACCGGGGAGCTGTTTTTT. It translates to CASSSEGTGTGELFF.

This clone showed up just once. V and J are TRBV4-1 and TRBJ1-2; D unclear. Between the trimmed V and J ends, which lost 0 bases and 4 bases, there was a span of 12 bases. The germline V gene encodes CDR1 MGHRA and CDR2 YSYEKL. CDR3 length equals 15 residues. The DNA of the CDR3 is TGCGCCAGCAGCCAAGAGGGAGGGTGGGCCTATGGCTACACCTTC. It translates to CASSQEGGWAYGYTF.

The genes are TRBV4-3 and TRBJ2-7, with a tentative D call TRBD1 (5 bases). CDR3 length: 15 amino acids. In germline, CDR1 is LGHNA, CDR2 YSLEER. Deletions cut 1 base from V and 1 base from J, with 11 bases between. DNA of the CDR3: TGCGCCAGCAGCCAAGGGTCGTCAGGGTCCTACGAGCAGTACTTC. Translated: CASSQGSSGSYEQYF.

The chain couples TRBV21-1 to TRBJ1-2; the D segment call TRBD1 is taken from the table without a DNA check. TRBV21-1 is listed as a pseudogene. CDR3 length: 13 residues. The CDR3 spells CASSTGTGDGYTF. For the CDR3, the DNA is TGTGCCAGCAGCACCGGGACAGGTGATGGCTACACCTTC.

The genes are TRBV5-6 and TRBJ1-6; D ambiguous. The length of the CDR3 is 16 residues. With 1 base removed from V and 0 bases from J, the gap between germline ends came to 8 bases. Germline CDR1 SGHDT, CDR2 YYEEEE. In DNA form, the CDR3 reads TGTGCCAGCAGCTTGAGACCTAGCTCCTATAATTCACCCCTCCACTTT. Translated, it gives CASSLRPSSYNSPLHF.

V is TRBV28 and J is TRBJ2-3, with D possibly matching TRBD1 (5 bases). Germline loops: CDR1 MDHEN, CDR2 SYDVKM. V lost 3 bases and J lost 0, with 13 bases in between. The CDR3 contains 16 residues. The CDR3 loop reads CASSFRPGRSTDTQYF. Here the CDR3 DNA reads TGTGCCAGCAGTTTTCGGCCAGGGCGAAGCACAGATACGCAGTATTTT.

The rearrangement links TRBV18 to TRBJ2-5; 9 nucleotides match TRBD2. CDR1 is KGHSH and CDR2 is LQKENI in the germline V gene. V shed 1 base and J 1 base; nucleotides not matched to a gene: 1. The CDR3 covers 15 residues. Here the CDR3 reads CASSPQAGGQETQYF. CDR3 nucleotide sequence: TGTGCCAGCTCACCACAAGCGGGGGGCCAAGAGACCCAGTACTTC.

CDR3 sequence: CASSFRDRGPDTQYF. As DNA, the CDR3 is TGTGCCAGCAGTTTCCGAGACAGGGGCCCAGATACGCAGTATTTT. The chain carries TRBV27 and TRBJ2-3, with 8 bases matching TRBD1. The V segment lost 3 bases and the J segment 4 bases; nucleotides outside the gene matches: 6. CDR3 size: 15 residues. Germline V gene sequence: CDR1 MNHEY, CDR2 SMNVEV (reference sequence).

The chain recombines TRBV5-8 with TRBJ2-5; weak D call: TRBD1 (6 bases). The CDR3 sequence is 14 residues long. Germline V gene sequence: CDR1 SGHTS, CDR2 YDEGEE. Trimming removed 4 bases from V and 4 bases from J, with 14 bases in between. The CDR3 DNA reads as TGTGCCAGCAGCGCAGGGGTCCCCCTAGAGACCCAGTACTTC. It codes for CASSAGVPLETQYF.

The chain is built from TRBV7-2 and TRBJ1-2; a weak D match, TRBD1 (6 bases). The CDR3 length is 13 residues. With 6 bases removed from V and 3 bases from J, the gap between germline ends came to 11 bases. The V gene's germline CDR1 is SGHTA and CDR2 FQGNSA. The CDR3 spells CASREQGDYGYTF. CDR3 DNA sequence: TGTGCCAGCAGGGAACAGGGTGACTATGGCTACACCTTC.

The chain joins TRBV4-3 to TRBJ2-7; TRBD2 matches at 7 bases. The CDR3 sequence is 15 residues long. Trimming cost V 3 bases and J 1 base; bases outside gene matches: 6. CDR1 LGHNA and CDR2 YSLEER come from the germline V gene. CDR3 sequence (DNA): TGCGCCAGCAGCCAGGGGGGGTCCCTTTCCTACGAGCAGTACTTC. Translation gives CASSQGGSLSYEQYF.

This sequence joins TRBV7-8 and TRBJ2-1; the D gene is possibly TRBD1 (6 bases). The V gene lost 4 bases and the J gene lost 7 bases, with 17 bases spanning the gap. This CDR3 spans 15 amino acids. Germline CDR1 SGHVS, CDR2 FQNEAQ. The CDR3 sequence: CASSSTGTPLNEQFF. Here the CDR3 DNA reads TGTGCCAGCAGCTCTACCGGGACACCGCTTAATGAGCAGTTCTTC.

The chain is built from TRBV29-1 and TRBJ2-2, with 8 positions matching TRBD1. The CDR3 spans 12 residues. The ends lost 6 bases at V and 8 bases at J; junction bases unmatched: 5. The germline V gene has CDR1 SQVTM and CDR2 ANQGSEA. The CDR3 DNA sequence: TGCAGCGTCCAGGGGGCGCCTGGGGAGCTGTTTTTT. Residues: CSVQGAPGELFF.

This chain joins TRBV4-1 and TRBJ2-7, with TRBD2 matching over 12 bases. CDR3 length equals 15 residues. With V trimmed by 4 bases and J by 2 bases, 3 bases remained unmatched. Germline values: CDR1 MGHRA, CDR2 YSYEKL. The CDR3 DNA sequence: TGCGCCAGCAGCCTAACTAGCGGGGGGACCTACGAGCAGTACTTC. Its translation: CASSLTSGGTYEQYF.

This clone was seen only a few times. The CDR3 sequence: CASSLGGRETQYF. The CDR3 coding sequence is TGTGCCAGCAGCTTGGGGGGCCGGGAGACCCAGTACTTC. The chain has TRBV5-6 and TRBJ2-5; a possible D gene is TRBD1 (5 bases). V was shortened by 0 bases and J by 5 bases, with 8 bases between the two germline ends. This CDR3 has 13 amino acids. Looked up from germline, CDR1 is SGHDT and CDR2 is YYEEEE.

This chain connects TRBV19 to TRBJ1-2; no clear D gene. CDR3 length: 15 residues. The germline V gene encodes CDR1 LNHDA and CDR2 SQIVND (reference sequence). Trimming took 6 bases from V and 8 from J, leaving 22 bases between them. The CDR3 sequence is CASSDIIIKGGGYTF. In nucleotides, the CDR3 is TGTGCCAGTAGCGACATCATCATTAAGGGAGGCGGCTACACCTTC.

The chain has TRBV5-1 and TRBJ2-1; TRBD1 agrees at 7 bases. Germline assignment: CDR1 SGHRS and CDR2 YFSETQ. With 0 bases clipped from V and 2 bases from J, the junction kept 5 bases outside the gene matches. This CDR3 is 16 amino acids long. The DNA for the CDR3 is TGCGCCAGCAGCTTGGCTGGTCAGGGGGCCTACAATGAGCAGTTCTTC. Its translation: CASSLAGQGAYNEQFF.

This clone was observed a few times. The rearrangement uses TRBV11-2 and TRBJ1-1; 9 bases are shared with TRBD1. Losses at the gene ends were 4 bases for V and 1 base for J; bases not matched to a gene: 10. The CDR3 extends over 17 amino acids. CDR1 SGHAT and CDR2 FQNNGV come from the germline V gene. The CDR3 DNA reads TGTGCCAGCAGCTCAACAGGGGGCAGGTCGAGGAACACTGAAGCTTTCTTT. Encoded protein: CASSSTGGRSRNTEAFF.